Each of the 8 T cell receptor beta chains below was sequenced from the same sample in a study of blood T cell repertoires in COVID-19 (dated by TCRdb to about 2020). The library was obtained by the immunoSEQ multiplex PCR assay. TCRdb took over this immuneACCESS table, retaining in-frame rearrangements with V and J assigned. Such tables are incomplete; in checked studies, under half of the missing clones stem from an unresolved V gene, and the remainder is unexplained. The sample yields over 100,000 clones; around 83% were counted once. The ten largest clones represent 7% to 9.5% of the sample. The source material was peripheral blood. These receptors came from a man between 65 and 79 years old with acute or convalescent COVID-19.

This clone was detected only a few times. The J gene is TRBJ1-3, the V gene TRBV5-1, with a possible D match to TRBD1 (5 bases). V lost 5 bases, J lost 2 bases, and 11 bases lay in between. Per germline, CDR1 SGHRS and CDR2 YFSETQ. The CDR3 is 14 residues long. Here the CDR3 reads CASSEGTAGNTIYF. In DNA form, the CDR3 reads TGCGCCAGCAGTGAAGGGACTGCTGGAAACACCATATATTTT.

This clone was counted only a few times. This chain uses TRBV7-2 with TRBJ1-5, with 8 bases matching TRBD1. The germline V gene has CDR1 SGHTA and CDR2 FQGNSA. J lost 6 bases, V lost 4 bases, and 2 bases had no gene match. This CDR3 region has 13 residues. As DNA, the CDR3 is TGTGCCAGCAGCTCAACAGGGGGTCAGCCCCAGCATTTT. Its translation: CASSSTGGQPQHF.

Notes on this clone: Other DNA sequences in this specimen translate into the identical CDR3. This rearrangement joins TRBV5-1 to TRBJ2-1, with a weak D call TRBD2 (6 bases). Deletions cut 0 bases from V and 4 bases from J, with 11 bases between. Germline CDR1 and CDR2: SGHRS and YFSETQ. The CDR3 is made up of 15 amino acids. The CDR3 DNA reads TGCGCCAGCAGCTTGGCCAGCGGGTCATACAATGAGCAGTTCTTC. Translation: CASSLASGSYNEQFF.

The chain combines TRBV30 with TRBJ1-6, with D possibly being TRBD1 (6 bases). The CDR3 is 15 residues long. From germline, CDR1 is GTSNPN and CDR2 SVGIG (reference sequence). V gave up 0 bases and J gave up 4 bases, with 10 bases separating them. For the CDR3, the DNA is TGTGCCTGGAGTGTATTGGACAGATATAATTCACCCCTCCACTTT. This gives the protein CAWSVLDRYNSPLHF.

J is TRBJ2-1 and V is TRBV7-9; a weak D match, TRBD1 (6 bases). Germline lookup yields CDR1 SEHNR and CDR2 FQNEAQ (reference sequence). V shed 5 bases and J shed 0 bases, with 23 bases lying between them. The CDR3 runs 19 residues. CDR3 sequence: CASSATGYTSSSSYNEQFF. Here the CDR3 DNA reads TGTGCCAGCAGCGCGACAGGTTACACGTCCTCAAGCTCCTACAATGAGCAGTTCTTC.

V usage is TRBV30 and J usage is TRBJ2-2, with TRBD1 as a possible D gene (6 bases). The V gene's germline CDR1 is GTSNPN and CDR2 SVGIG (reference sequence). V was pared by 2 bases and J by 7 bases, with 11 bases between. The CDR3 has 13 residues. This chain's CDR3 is CAWSTRGSGELFF. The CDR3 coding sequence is TGTGCCTGGAGTACGAGGGGGAGCGGGGAGCTGTTTTTT.

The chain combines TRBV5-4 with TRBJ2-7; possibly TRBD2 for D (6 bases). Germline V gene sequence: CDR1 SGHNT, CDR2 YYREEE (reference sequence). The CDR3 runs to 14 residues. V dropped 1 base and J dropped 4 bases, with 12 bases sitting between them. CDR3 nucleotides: TGTGCCAGCAGCTTGCTCGGGGCGGGGTACGAGCAGTACTTC. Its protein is CASSLLGAGYEQYF.

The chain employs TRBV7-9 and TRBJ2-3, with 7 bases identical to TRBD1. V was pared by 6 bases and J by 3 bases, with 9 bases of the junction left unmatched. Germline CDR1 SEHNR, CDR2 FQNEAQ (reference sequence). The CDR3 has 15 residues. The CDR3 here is CASRSTGSETDTQYF. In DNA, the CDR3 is TGTGCCAGCAGATCGACAGGGTCAGAGACAGATACGCAGTATTTT. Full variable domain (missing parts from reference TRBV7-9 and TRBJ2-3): DTGVSQNPRHKITKRGQNVTFRCDPISEHNRLYWYRQTLGQGPEFLTYFQNEAQLEKSRLLSDRFSAERPKGSFSTLEIQRTEQGDSAMYLCASRSTGSETDTQYFGPGTRLTVL.